The clone carrying this TCR beta chain has only a few counts. Antigen specificity is unknown. This CDR3 is 11 amino acids long. V lost 5 bases, J lost 13 bases, and 4 bases stayed unmatched. This specimen belongs to a study of T cells after yellow fever vaccination. Study conclusions and caveats: Most clones from primary vaccination were detected again post-booster (about 95% CD4, around 90% CD8). The study found a weaker secondary response that peaked faster, day 5 versus 15. Contamination by abundant bulk-population clonotypes could be present in FACS-sorted repertoires.

Universal primer sites and UMIs were introduced during 5'RACE template-switching synthesis of TCR cDNA. Each CDR3 protein is one row after TCRdb ran MiXCR on the 5' RACE reads. The table records some 600,000 distinct CDR3 sequences, about 15% of them present only once. The receptor was isolated from a man younger than 35 who received the YFV17D yellow fever vaccine. The source material was PBMCs, sampled about 5 days after the first yellow fever vaccination. This chain links TRBV12-3 or TRBV12-4 with TRBJ1-5, with 8 positions matching TRBD1. The CDR3 DNA follows: TGTGCCAGCAGTCTAGGACAGGGACAGCATTTT. Translated: CASSLGQGQHF.